What follows are 32 T cell receptor beta chains derived from one specimen sequenced in a study of shared T cell receptors in the human thymus. Some clones are missing from TCRdb's copy, which holds only in-frame ones; the method was immunoSEQ multiplex PCR. Of some 700,000 clones detected, 75% to 90% appear once; the ten largest clones hold roughly 0.01%. The data also belong to a second study, concerning human thymus T cells.

Material: thymocytes. The receptors originated from a girl less than two years old with a congenital heart defect.

The rearrangement joins TRBV6-6 to TRBJ1-2; 9 bases align to TRBD1. V lost 0 bases and J lost 1; bases outside the gene matches: 3. Germline V gene lookup returns CDR1 MNHNY and CDR2 SVGAGI (reference sequence). The CDR3 has 16 amino acids. The CDR3 DNA follows: TGTGCCAGCAGTTACTCGAGGGGACAGGGTAACTATGGCTACACCTTC. Amino acid sequence: CASSYSRGQGNYGYTF.

The DNA of the CDR3 is TGCGCCAGCAGCCAAGGACAGGGAGTAAACGAGCAGTACTTC. Amino acid sequence: CASSQGQGVNEQYF. The chain links TRBV4-1 to TRBJ2-7; TRBD1 matches at 7 bases. The CDR3 loop spans 14 amino acids. J was trimmed by 5 bases and V by 1 base; bases with no gene match: 5. The germline gives CDR1 MGHRA, CDR2 YSYEKL.

The V gene is TRBV5-6, the J gene TRBJ2-4; tentative D call: TRBD2 (6 bases). The germline V and J ends were trimmed by 3 bases and 1 base, with 8 bases remaining between them. The CDR3 is made up of 14 amino acids. Germline-derived CDR1 and CDR2 are SGHDT and YYEEEE. DNA of the CDR3: TGTGCCAGCAGCTCGCGGGACGCCAAAAACATTCAGTACTTC. It encodes CASSSRDAKNIQYF.

With respect to this clone: Other DNA variants within this sample encode the same CDR3. The chain employs TRBV7-2 and TRBJ2-5; D unresolved. The CDR3 contains 12 residues. Trimming took off 1 base at V and 4 bases at J, with 4 bases between the two ends. Germline lookup yields CDR1 SGHTA and CDR2 FQGNSA. CDR3 in amino acids: CASSLVSETQYF. For the CDR3, the DNA is TGTGCCAGCAGCTTAGTATCAGAGACCCAGTACTTC. The full variable domain, rest sourced from reference TRBV7-2 and TRBJ2-5, is GAGVSQSPSNKVTEKGKDVELRCDPISGHTALYWYRQSLGQGLEFLIYFQGNSAPDKSGLPSDRFSAERTGGSVSTLTIQRTQQEDSAVYLCASSLVSETQYFGPGTRLLVL.

The chain joins TRBV11-2 to TRBJ2-4, with TRBD1 identical over 8 bases. Per the germline V gene, CDR1 is SGHAT and CDR2 is FQNNGV. The CDR3 is 15 residues long. V dropped 7 bases and J dropped 4; count of bases not matched to a gene: 9. The CDR3, as DNA: TGTGCCAGCACCCCAGGGGGCACCAGGAAAAACATTCAGTACTTC. Protein product: CASTPGGTRKNIQYF.

The chain links TRBV19 to TRBJ1-1; 9 nucleotides match TRBD1. Germline assignment: CDR1 LNHDA and CDR2 SQIVND (reference sequence). The length of the CDR3 is 15 residues. V shed 5 bases and J 6 bases; nucleotides not matched to a gene: 10. The DNA of the CDR3 is TGTGCCAGTAGTTCCCGACAGGGGGGATCCGCTGAAGCTTTCTTT. Encoded protein: CASSSRQGGSAEAFF.

This chain uses TRBV21-1 with TRBJ1-1. TRBV21-1 is labeled a pseudogene. CDR3 size: 12 residues. CDR3 loop: CASSKTYTEAFF. DNA of the CDR3: TGTGCCAGCAGCAAAACTTACACTGAAGCTTTCTTT.

V and J are TRBV28 and TRBJ2-7; maybe TRBD1 (5 bases). CDR3 length: 12 residues. CDR1 and CDR2 from the germline V gene are MDHEN and SYDVKM. V lost 5 bases to trimming and J lost 2 bases, with 7 bases between them. The CDR3 bases are TGTGCCAGCAGTGTGGACACCTACGAGCAGTACTTC. Its protein product is CASSVDTYEQYF.

This clone was seen only once. The chain carries TRBV7-8 and TRBJ1-2; D is unclear. Germline CDR1 is SGHVS and CDR2 is FQNEAQ. The CDR3 runs 16 residues. Trimming removed 5 bases at V and 6 bases at J, with 22 bases between. CDR3 DNA: TGTGCCAGCAGCCCCCCATGGCCCATCGGGGTGAATGGCTACACCTTC. Residues: CASSPPWPIGVNGYTF.

The gene calls are TRBV5-5 and TRBJ1-3, with D perhaps TRBD1 (6 bases). Per germline, CDR1 SGHKS and CDR2 YYEKEE (reference sequence). V dropped 4 bases and J dropped 0 bases, with 17 bases sitting between them. The CDR3 spans 17 residues. Here the CDR3 reads CASSPESDRSSGNTIYF. The CDR3 DNA reads as TGTGCCAGCAGCCCGGAATCGGACAGATCCTCTGGAAACACCATATATTTT.

V gene TRBV6-6 combines with J gene TRBJ2-1; 8 nucleotides match TRBD2. Per germline, CDR1 MNHNY and CDR2 SVGAGI (reference sequence). The trim removed 7 bases at V and 5 bases at J, leaving 13 bases unmatched. The CDR3 runs 16 residues. This chain's CDR3 is CASNGRGATRHNEQFF. DNA of the CDR3: TGTGCCAGCAACGGGAGGGGGGCGACCAGACACAATGAGCAGTTCTTC.

DNA for the CDR3: TGTGCCAGCATCCCCCTAGACAGGGTGAGGACTGAAGCTTTCTTT. It translates to CASIPLDRVRTEAFF. The gene calls are TRBV28 and TRBJ1-1, with 7 bases identical to TRBD1. The germline gives CDR1 MDHEN, CDR2 SYDVKM. V dropped 7 bases and J dropped 5; count of bases not matched to a gene: 13. This CDR3 is 15 amino acids long. Combining the CDR3 with reference TRBV28 and TRBJ1-1 gives the whole variable domain DVKVTQSSRYLVKRTGEKVFLECVQDMDHENMFWYRQDPGLGLRLIYFSYDVKMKEKGDIPEGYSVSREKKERFSLILESASTNQTSMYLCASIPLDRVRTEAFFGQGTRLTVV.

This rearrangement joins TRBV7-6 to TRBJ1-4, with a possible D match to TRBD1 (6 bases). Trimming removed 4 bases from V and 1 base from J, with 16 bases in between. CDR1 and CDR2 from the germline V gene are SGHVS and FNYEAQ. CDR3 size: 17 residues. In DNA form, the CDR3 reads TGTGCCAGCAGCTCCTTACGCCCAGGGGAAACTAATGAAAAACTGTTTTTT. Residues: CASSSLRPGETNEKLFF.

The chain recombines TRBV9 with TRBJ2-7, with D tentatively TRBD1 (5 bases). The V end lost 0 bases, the J end lost 0 bases, and 7 bases lay between the germline ends. The CDR3 loop spans 14 amino acids. Germline V CDR1 and CDR2: SGDLS, YYNGEE. CDR3 coding DNA: TGTGCCAGCAGCGTAGCTACAGGCTCCTACGAGCAGTACTTC. It encodes CASSVATGSYEQYF.

J is TRBJ1-2 and V is TRBV14, with D possibly being TRBD1 (5 bases). V lost 2 bases to trimming and J lost 6 bases, with 10 bases between them. Per the germline V gene, CDR1 is SGHDN and CDR2 is FVKESK. The CDR3 is 13 amino acids. The CDR3 coding sequence is TGTGCCAGCAGCCAACCACAGGAAGATGGCTACACCTTC. Its protein product is CASSQPQEDGYTF. The whole variable domain, filled in from reference TRBV14 and TRBJ1-2, reads EAGVTQFPSHSVIEKGQTVTLRCDPISGHDNLYWYRRVMGKEIKFLLHFVKESKQDESGMPNNRFLAERTGGTYSTLKVQPAELEDSGVYFCASSQPQEDGYTFGSGTRLTVV.

V is TRBV28 and J is TRBJ2-3, with TRBD2 identical over 8 bases. V dropped 1 base and J dropped 1; count of bases not matched to a gene: 10. The CDR3 length is 18 residues. Germline-derived CDR1 and CDR2 are MDHEN and SYDVKM. The DNA for the CDR3 is TGTGCCAGCAGTTTATCTCAGCGGGGGCACTGTGGCACAGATACGCAGTATTTT. Translated, it gives CASSLSQRGHCGTDTQYF.

J is TRBJ2-7 and V is TRBV5-5, with a weak D call TRBD1 (6 bases). Between the trimmed V and J ends, which lost 1 base and 2 bases, there was a span of 13 bases. The CDR3 spans 15 residues. The germline gives CDR1 SGHKS, CDR2 YYEKEE (reference sequence). CDR3 region: CASSLSMGQAYEQYF. The CDR3 coding sequence is TGTGCCAGCAGCTTGAGTATGGGACAAGCCTACGAGCAGTACTTC.

The rearrangement joins TRBV7-2 to TRBJ2-1, with TRBD2 identical over 7 bases. Germline-derived CDR1 and CDR2 are SGHTA and FQGNSA. The J segment lost 2 bases and the V segment lost 0 bases, leaving 4 bases of the junction unmatched. This CDR3 region has 16 residues. The CDR3 reads CASSLAAGVTYNEQFF. CDR3 in DNA: TGTGCCAGCAGCTTAGCCGCGGGGGTAACCTACAATGAGCAGTTCTTC.

Points on this clone: Additional DNA sequences in this sample encode the identical CDR3. This chain links TRBV7-2 with TRBJ1-2; no firm D call. There are 10 residues in the CDR3. The germline V gene encodes CDR1 SGHTA and CDR2 FQGNSA. Trimming pared 4 bases from V and 5 bases from J, leaving 2 bases between. Here the CDR3 reads CASSSYGYTF. CDR3 nucleotide sequence: TGTGCCAGCAGCTCTTATGGCTACACCTTC.

V and J are TRBV7-8 and TRBJ1-1; D remains ambiguous. Germline assignment: CDR1 SGHVS and CDR2 FQNEAQ. Trimming took 3 bases from V and 0 from J, leaving 23 bases between them. The CDR3 sequence is 19 residues long. For the CDR3, the DNA is TGTGCCAGCAGCTTCAGGCGGACTATGATTTTAAACTTGAACACTGAAGCTTTCTTT. It translates to CASSFRRTMILNLNTEAFF.

V gene TRBV5-1 combines with J gene TRBJ1-3, with TRBD1 identical over 8 bases. The CDR3 spans 15 residues. The J segment lost 6 bases and the V segment lost 0 bases, leaving 5 bases of the junction unmatched. Germline V gene sequence: CDR1 SGHRS, CDR2 YFSETQ. The CDR3 DNA reads as TGCGCCAGCAGCTTGGCCTGGACAGGGAAAAACACCATATATTTT. It translates to CASSLAWTGKNTIYF.

The rearrangement joins TRBV4-3 to TRBJ2-7, with D perhaps TRBD1 (5 bases). The germline CDR1 and CDR2 sequences are LGHNA and YSLEER. Trimming stripped 2 bases from V and 7 bases from J, with 9 bases between. The CDR3 contains 12 residues. The CDR3 DNA follows: TGCGCCAGCAGCCAACCCAGACAGGAGCAGTACTTC. Its translation: CASSQPRQEQYF.

In regard to this clone: This sample includes further DNA sequences coding for the same CDR3. The chain couples TRBV28 to TRBJ1-1, with 8 bases that match TRBD1. Germline V gives CDR1 MDHEN, CDR2 SYDVKM. V dropped 4 bases and J dropped 1; count of bases not matched to a gene: 2. The CDR3 is 14 amino acids. The CDR3 protein is CASSSTGENTEAFF. Here the CDR3 DNA reads TGTGCCAGCAGTTCGACAGGGGAGAACACTGAAGCTTTCTTT.

This clone was seen only a few times. This chain connects TRBV21-1 to TRBJ1-1. TRBV21-1 is annotated as a pseudogene. This CDR3 has 15 amino acids. CDR3 loop: CASSIRRGRKTEAFF. CDR3 nucleotide sequence: TGTGCCAGCAGCATCCGAAGAGGTAGGAAGACTGAAGCTTTCTTT.

V and J are TRBV7-9 and TRBJ1-5; D is unclear. V dropped 5 bases and J dropped 6 bases, with 8 bases sitting between them. The germline V gene encodes CDR1 SEHNR and CDR2 FQNEAQ (reference sequence). The CDR3 contains 12 residues. The CDR3 sequence: CASSAGSQPQHF. The CDR3 nucleotides are TGTGCCAGCAGCGCGGGGTCTCAGCCCCAGCATTTT.

This clone was picked up a small number of times. The chain employs TRBV28 and TRBJ1-5; D remains ambiguous. This CDR3 spans 14 amino acids. Germline V gene sequence: CDR1 MDHEN, CDR2 SYDVKM. Trimming removed 3 bases from V and 4 bases from J, with 10 bases in between. The chain's CDR3 is CASSFGQVNQPQHF. As DNA, the CDR3 is TGTGCCAGCAGTTTTGGGCAGGTAAATCAGCCCCAGCATTTT.

This clone was seen more than once but under ten times. V and J are TRBV4-1 and TRBJ2-7, with TRBD2 identical over 7 bases. V shed 5 bases, J shed 1 base, and the junction held 5 bases outside the gene matches. Germline V gene sequence: CDR1 MGHRA, CDR2 YSYEKL. This CDR3 comprises 14 residues. CDR3 region: CASSGGGNSYEQYF. In DNA, the CDR3 is TGCGCCAGCAGCGGGGGAGGGAATTCCTACGAGCAGTACTTC.

CDR3 in DNA: TGTGCCAGCAGCTTTCCCCTCGGTGTGACGGGAAACTATGGCTACACCTTC. Translated, it gives CASSFPLGVTGNYGYTF. The genes are TRBV11-2 and TRBJ1-2, with unresolved D. Germline CDR1 is SGHAT and CDR2 is FQNNGV. This CDR3 is 17 amino acids long. Trimming pared 3 bases from V and 2 bases from J, leaving 19 bases between.

J is TRBJ2-7 and V is TRBV7-2; a possible D gene is TRBD1 (6 bases). This CDR3 is 16 amino acids long. Germline-derived CDR1 and CDR2 are SGHTA and FQGNSA. Trimming removed 3 bases at V and 1 base at J, with 16 bases between. The CDR3 protein is CASSLGHILGSYEQYF. The DNA of the CDR3 is TGTGCCAGCAGCTTGGGACACATCCTCGGGTCCTACGAGCAGTACTTC.

V gene TRBV6-1 combines with J gene TRBJ1-6; TRBD1 might be the D (6 bases). The V gene lost 6 bases and the J gene lost 6 bases, with 9 bases spanning the gap. The CDR3 is made up of 13 amino acids. Germline-derived CDR1 and CDR2 are MNHNS and SASEGT. DNA of the CDR3: TGTGCCAGCAGCCGGGACATTAATTCACCCCTCCACTTT. Protein sequence: CASSRDINSPLHF.

The rearrangement uses TRBV15 and TRBJ1-1; 8 bases map to TRBD1. Germline V gene data show CDR1 as LNHNV and CDR2 as YYDKDF (reference sequence). Unmatched junction bases numbered 9, after V lost 0 bases and J lost 0 bases. The CDR3 totals 18 residues. DNA of the CDR3: TGTGCCACCAGCAGAGATCGGTACAGGGGGGCCATGAACACTGAAGCTTTCTTT. Protein: CATSRDRYRGAMNTEAFF.

This chain links TRBV5-1 with TRBJ2-1, with TRBD1 identical over 7 bases. V trimming: 4 bases; J trimming: 8 bases; junction bases outside the gene matches: 18. The CDR3 extends over 17 amino acids. Germline assignment: CDR1 SGHRS and CDR2 YFSETQ. CDR3 amino acids: CASSLLSRGLTHYEQFF. CDR3 DNA sequence: TGCGCCAGCAGCCTCTTATCCAGGGGGTTGACCCACTATGAGCAGTTCTTC.